This note documents a single TCR beta chain sequence. The sample belongs to a study of blood T cell repertoires in COVID-19. Across the whole study: Whether acute or convalescent, the COVID-19 samples came from the United States, Italy and Spain. The cDNA or gDNA used as material had been derived from T cells, B-cell-depleted T cells, or PBMCs.

Per the authors' pipeline: Estimates of nucleated cell counts were drawn from the amplification of reference gene primers. TCRdb keeps only in-frame clones here, not all; method: immunoSEQ multiplex PCR. V, J and clone size are those of that table, while D and trimming were read from the DNA. This table has under 250,000 clones, under 90% appearing once. The length of the CDR3 is 16 residues. Germline CDR1 MNHNS, CDR2 SASEGT. The trim removed 0 bases at V and 5 bases at J, leaving 9 bases unmatched. This chain joins TRBV6-1 and TRBJ2-7; 8 bases match TRBD1. The sequencing input was PBMCs or T cells enriched from blood (not recorded which). The sequence was collected from a woman aged 30 to 39 with acute COVID-19. The CDR3 loop reads CASSEAVGQGSHEQYF. As DNA, the CDR3 is TGTGCCAGCAGTGAAGCGGTCGGACAGGGTTCCCACGAGCAGTACTTC.